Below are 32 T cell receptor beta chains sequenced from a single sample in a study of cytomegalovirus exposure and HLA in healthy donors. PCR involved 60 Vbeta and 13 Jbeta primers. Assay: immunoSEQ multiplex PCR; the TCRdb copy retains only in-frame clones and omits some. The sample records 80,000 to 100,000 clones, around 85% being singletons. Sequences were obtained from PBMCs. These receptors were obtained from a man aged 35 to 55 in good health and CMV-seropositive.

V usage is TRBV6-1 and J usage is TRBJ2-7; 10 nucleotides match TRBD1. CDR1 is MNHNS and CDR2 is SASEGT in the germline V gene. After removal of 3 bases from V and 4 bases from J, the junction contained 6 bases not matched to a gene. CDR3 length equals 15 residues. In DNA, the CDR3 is TGTGCCAGCAGTGACAAGACAGGGGGCAGGTACGAGCAGTACTTC. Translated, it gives CASSDKTGGRYEQYF.

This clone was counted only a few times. CDR3 DNA: TGTGCCTGGAGTGTTTTAGCGGGTGGTGAGCAGTTCTTC. It is translated as CAWSVLAGGEQFF. This chain joins TRBV30 and TRBJ2-1; 7 positions agree with TRBD2. Trimming at V came to 0 bases and at J to 9 bases, leaving 5 bases not matched to a gene. This CDR3 has 13 amino acids. Germline values: CDR1 GTSNPN, CDR2 SVGIG (reference sequence).

The CDR3 reads CASSDSHQITSSYEQYF. The DNA for the CDR3 is TGTGCCAGCAGCGACTCACACCAGATCACAAGCTCCTACGAGCAGTACTTC. V usage is TRBV7-2 and J usage is TRBJ2-7; the D is unclear. Trimming took off 5 bases at V and 0 bases at J, with 20 bases between the two ends. This CDR3 comprises 17 residues. Germline loops: CDR1 SGHTA, CDR2 FQGNSA.

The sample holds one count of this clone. The CDR3 sequence: CASSVQGGNYEQYF. The CDR3 region has the DNA TGCGCCAGCAGCGTACAGGGGGGGAACTACGAGCAGTACTTC. This chain connects TRBV5-1 to TRBJ2-5; D may be TRBD1 (8 bases). Near its end, the DNA agrees better with TRBJ2-7, so the J call may be wrong. The CDR3 sequence is 14 residues long. The germline gives CDR1 SGHRS, CDR2 YFSETQ.

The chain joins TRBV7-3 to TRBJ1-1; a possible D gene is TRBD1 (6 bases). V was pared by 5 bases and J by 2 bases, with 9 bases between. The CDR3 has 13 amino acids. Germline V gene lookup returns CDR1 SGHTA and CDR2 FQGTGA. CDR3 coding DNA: TGTGCCAGCAGCCGGGACACCAACACTGAAGCTTTCTTT. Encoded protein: CASSRDTNTEAFF.

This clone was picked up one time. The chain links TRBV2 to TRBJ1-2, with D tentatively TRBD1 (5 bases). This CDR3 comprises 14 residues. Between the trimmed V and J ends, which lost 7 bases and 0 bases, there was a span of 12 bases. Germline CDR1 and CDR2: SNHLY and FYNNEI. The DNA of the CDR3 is TGTGCCAGCAACGCCGGGGGGACTAACTATGGCTACACCTTC. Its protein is CASNAGGTNYGYTF.

CDR3 protein: CASKLYNEQFF. In nucleotides, the CDR3 is TGTGCCTCTAAACTCTACAATGAGCAGTTCTTC. This chain links TRBV30 with TRBJ2-1; no clear D gene. V was clipped by 7 bases and J by 3 bases, with 7 bases between them. The CDR3 sequence is 11 residues long. The germline CDR1 and CDR2 sequences are GTSNPN and SVGIG (reference sequence).

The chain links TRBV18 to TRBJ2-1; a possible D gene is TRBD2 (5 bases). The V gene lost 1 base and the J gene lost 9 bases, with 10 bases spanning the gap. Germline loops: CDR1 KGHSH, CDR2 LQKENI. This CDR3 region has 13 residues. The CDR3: CASSPLERGEQFF. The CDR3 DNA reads TGTGCCAGCTCACCACTGGAACGGGGTGAGCAGTTCTTC.

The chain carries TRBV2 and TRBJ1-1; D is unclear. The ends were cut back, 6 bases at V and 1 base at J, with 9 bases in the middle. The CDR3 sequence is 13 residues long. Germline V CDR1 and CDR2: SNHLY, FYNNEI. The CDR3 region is CASREDGNTEAFF. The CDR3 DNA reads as TGTGCCAGCAGGGAGGACGGGAACACTGAAGCTTTCTTT.

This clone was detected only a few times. The CDR3 sequence: CASSWGLYGYTF. In nucleotides, the CDR3 is TGTGCCAGTAGTTGGGGACTCTATGGCTACACCTTC. This chain joins TRBV19 and TRBJ1-2, with TRBD1 as a possible D gene (5 bases). Germline lookup yields CDR1 LNHDA and CDR2 SQIVND (reference sequence). The V and J ends lost 5 bases and 4 bases respectively, with 8 bases between them. The CDR3 has 12 amino acids.

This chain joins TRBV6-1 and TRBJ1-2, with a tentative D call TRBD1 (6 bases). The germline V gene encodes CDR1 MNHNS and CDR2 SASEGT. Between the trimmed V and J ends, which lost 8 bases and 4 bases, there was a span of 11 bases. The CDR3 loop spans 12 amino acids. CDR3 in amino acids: CASRETGYGYTF. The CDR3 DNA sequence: TGTGCCAGCCGAGAGACAGGCTATGGCTACACCTTC.

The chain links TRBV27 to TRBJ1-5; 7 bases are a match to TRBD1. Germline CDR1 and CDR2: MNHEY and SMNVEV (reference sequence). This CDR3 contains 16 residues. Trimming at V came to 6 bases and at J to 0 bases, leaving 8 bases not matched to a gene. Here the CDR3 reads CASRTGPGTSNQPQHF. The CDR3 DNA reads TGTGCCAGCAGGACAGGGCCGGGGACTAGCAATCAGCCCCAGCATTTT.

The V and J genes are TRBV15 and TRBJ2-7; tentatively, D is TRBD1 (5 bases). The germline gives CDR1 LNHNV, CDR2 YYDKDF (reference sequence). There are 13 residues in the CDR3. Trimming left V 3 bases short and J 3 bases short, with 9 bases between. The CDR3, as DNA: TGTGCCACCAGCAGTAGACAGAGCTACGAGCAGTACTTC. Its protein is CATSSRQSYEQYF.

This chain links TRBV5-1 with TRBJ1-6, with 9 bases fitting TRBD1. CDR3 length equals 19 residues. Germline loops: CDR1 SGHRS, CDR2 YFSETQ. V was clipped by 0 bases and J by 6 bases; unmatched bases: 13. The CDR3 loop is CASSLEPHTGTGINSPLHF. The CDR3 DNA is TGCGCCAGCAGCTTGGAGCCGCATACCGGGACAGGGATTAATTCACCCCTCCACTTT.

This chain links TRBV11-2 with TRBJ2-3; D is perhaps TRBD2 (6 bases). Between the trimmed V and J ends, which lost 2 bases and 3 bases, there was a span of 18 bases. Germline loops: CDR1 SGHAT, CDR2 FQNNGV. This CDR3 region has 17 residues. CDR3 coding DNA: TGTGCCAGCAGCTTATTGAGGACTACAGGACTAACAGATACGCAGTATTTT. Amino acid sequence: CASSLLRTTGLTDTQYF.

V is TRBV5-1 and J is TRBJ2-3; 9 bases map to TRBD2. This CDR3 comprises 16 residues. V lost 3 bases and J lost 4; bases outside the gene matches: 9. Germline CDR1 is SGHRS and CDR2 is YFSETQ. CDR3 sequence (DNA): TGCGCCAGCAGCTCCCTCCTCGCGGGAGGGCCAGATACGCAGTATTTT. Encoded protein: CASSSLLAGGPDTQYF.

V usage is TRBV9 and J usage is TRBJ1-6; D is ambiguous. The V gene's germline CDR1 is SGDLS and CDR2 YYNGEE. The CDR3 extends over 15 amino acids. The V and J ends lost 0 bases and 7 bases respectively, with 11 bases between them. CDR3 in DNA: TGTGCCAGCAGCGTAGGGCCCCCGGGGAATTCACCCCTCCACTTT. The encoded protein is CASSVGPPGNSPLHF.

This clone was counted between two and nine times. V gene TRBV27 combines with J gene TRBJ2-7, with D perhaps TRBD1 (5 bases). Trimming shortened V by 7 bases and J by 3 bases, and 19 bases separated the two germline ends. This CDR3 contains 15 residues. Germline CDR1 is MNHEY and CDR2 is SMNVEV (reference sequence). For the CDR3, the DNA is TGTGCCAGCAAGGACCAGGGCCTGATCGGCTACGAGCAGTACTTC. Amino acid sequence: CASKDQGLIGYEQYF.

The DNA for the CDR3 is TGTGCCAGCAGAGGACTAGCGGGAGGTCTCAACCCCTACGAGCAGTACTTC. This encodes CASRGLAGGLNPYEQYF. The V gene is TRBV27, the J gene TRBJ2-7, with 14 bases matching TRBD2. V lost 6 bases, J lost 2 bases, and 9 bases stayed unmatched. The germline gives CDR1 MNHEY, CDR2 SMNVEV (reference sequence). The CDR3 extends over 17 amino acids.

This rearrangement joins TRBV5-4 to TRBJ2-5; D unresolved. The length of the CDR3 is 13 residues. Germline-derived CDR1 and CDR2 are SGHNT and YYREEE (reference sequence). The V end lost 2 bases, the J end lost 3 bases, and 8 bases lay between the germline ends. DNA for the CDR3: TGTGCCAGCAGCTTCGCCCAGAAAGAGACCCAGTACTTC. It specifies CASSFAQKETQYF.

The CDR3 reads CASSECQDCEQYF. DNA for the CDR3: TGCGCCAGCAGTGAGTGCCAGGACTGCGAGCAGTACTTC. The chain carries TRBV10-1 and TRBJ2-7; D perhaps matches TRBD2 (5 bases). V lost 1 base and J lost 6, with 10 bases in between. The CDR3 contains 13 residues. In germline, CDR1 is WNHNN, CDR2 SYGVQD (reference sequence).

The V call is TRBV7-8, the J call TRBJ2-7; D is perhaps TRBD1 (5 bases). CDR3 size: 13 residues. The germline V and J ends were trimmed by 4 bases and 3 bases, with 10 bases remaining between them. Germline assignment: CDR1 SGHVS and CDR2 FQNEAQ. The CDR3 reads CASSSLQVYEQYF. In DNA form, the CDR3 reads TGTGCCAGCAGCTCGCTACAGGTCTACGAGCAGTACTTC.

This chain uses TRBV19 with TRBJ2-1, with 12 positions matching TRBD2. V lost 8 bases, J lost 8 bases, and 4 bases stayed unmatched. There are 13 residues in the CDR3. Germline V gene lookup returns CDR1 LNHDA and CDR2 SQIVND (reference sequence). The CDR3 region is CASSTSGRHEQFF. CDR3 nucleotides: TGTGCCAGTTCGACTAGCGGGAGACATGAGCAGTTCTTC.

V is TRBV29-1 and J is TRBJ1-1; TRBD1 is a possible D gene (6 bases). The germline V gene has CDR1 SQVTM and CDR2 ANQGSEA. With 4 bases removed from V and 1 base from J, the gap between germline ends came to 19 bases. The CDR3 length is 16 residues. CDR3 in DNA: TGCAGCGTTGGACAGGTAGGGGGAGGGAGGAACACTGAAGCTTTCTTT. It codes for CSVGQVGGGRNTEAFF.

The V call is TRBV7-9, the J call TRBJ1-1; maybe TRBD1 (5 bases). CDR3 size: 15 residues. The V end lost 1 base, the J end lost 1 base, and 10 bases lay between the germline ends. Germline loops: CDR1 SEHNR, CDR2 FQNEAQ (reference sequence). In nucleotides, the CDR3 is TGTGCCAGCAGCTTAGAGGGGCAGAGGAACACTGAAGCTTTCTTT. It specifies CASSLEGQRNTEAFF.

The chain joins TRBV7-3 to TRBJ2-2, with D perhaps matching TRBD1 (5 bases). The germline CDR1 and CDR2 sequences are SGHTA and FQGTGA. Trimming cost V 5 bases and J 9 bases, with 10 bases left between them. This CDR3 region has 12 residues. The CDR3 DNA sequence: TGTGCCAGCAGCGCCGACAGCTGGGAGCTGTTTTTT. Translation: CASSADSWELFF. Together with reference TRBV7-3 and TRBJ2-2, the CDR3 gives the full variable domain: GAGVSQTPSNKVTEKGKYVELRCDPISGHTALYWYRQSLGQGPEFLIYFQGTGAADDSGLPNDRFFAVRPEGSVSTLKIQRTERGDSAVYLCASSADSWELFFGEGSRLTVL.

The CDR3 DNA reads TGTGCCAGCAGTCCAGGACAACCTAAAAACATTCAGTACTTC. Its protein product is CASSPGQPKNIQYF. The chain combines TRBV27 with TRBJ2-4, with D perhaps matching TRBD1 (5 bases). The V gene's germline CDR1 is MNHEY and CDR2 SMNVEV (reference sequence). V dropped 5 bases and J dropped 4 bases, with 12 bases sitting between them. The CDR3 is 14 residues long.

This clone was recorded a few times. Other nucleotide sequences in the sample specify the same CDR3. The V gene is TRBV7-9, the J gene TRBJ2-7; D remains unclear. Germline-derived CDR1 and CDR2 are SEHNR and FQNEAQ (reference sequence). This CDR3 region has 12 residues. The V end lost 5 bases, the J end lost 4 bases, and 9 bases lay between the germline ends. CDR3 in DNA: TGTGCCAGCAGCCCGTCGAGTTACGAGCAGTACTTC. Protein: CASSPSSYEQYF. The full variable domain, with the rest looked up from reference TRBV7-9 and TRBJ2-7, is DTGVSQNPRHKITKRGQNVTFRCDPISEHNRLYWYRQTLGQGPEFLTYFQNEAQLEKSRLLSDRFSAERPKGSFSTLEIQRTEQGDSAMYLCASSPSSYEQYFGPGTRLTVT.

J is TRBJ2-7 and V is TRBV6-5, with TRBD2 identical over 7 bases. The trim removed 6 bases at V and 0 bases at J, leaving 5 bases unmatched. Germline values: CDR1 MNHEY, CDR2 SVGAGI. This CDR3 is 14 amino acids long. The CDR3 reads CASRPLAVSYEQYF. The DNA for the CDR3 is TGTGCCAGCAGGCCTCTAGCGGTCTCCTACGAGCAGTACTTC.

The DNA for the CDR3 is TGTGCCAGCAGCCAAGCCGTTGGGAGCGGGGGGGCATCCAATGAGCAGTTCTTC. Translation: CASSQAVGSGGASNEQFF. The V and J genes are TRBV4-2 and TRBJ2-1, with TRBD2 matching over 10 bases. This CDR3 region has 18 residues. CDR1 is LGHNA and CDR2 is YNFKEQ in the germline V gene. Losses at the gene ends were 1 base for V and 6 bases for J; bases not matched to a gene: 12.

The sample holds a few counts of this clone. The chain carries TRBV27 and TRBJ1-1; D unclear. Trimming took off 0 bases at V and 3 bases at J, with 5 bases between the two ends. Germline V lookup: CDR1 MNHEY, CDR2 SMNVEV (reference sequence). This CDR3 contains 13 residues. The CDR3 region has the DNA TGTGCCAGCAGTTTATCCCTTGACACTGAAGCTTTCTTT. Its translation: CASSLSLDTEAFF.

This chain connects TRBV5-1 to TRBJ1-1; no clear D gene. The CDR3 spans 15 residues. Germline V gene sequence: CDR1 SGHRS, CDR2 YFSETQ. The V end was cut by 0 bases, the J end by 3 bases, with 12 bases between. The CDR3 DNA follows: TGCGCCAGCAGCTTGGTTGGGAGTAAGGACACTGAAGCTTTCTTT. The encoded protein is CASSLVGSKDTEAFF.